The clone carrying this T cell receptor (beta chain) was detected ten times or more. What was amplified from RNA transcripts were TCR beta CDR3 regions. A set of HTBI primers served as the primers for a first-round RT-PCR of the TCR CDR3. In TCRdb, the multiplex PCR reads were re-called with MiXCR into one record per CDR3 protein. The table lists 700,000 or so distinct CDR3 sequences, about 15% of them singletons. This sample is part of a study of T cells in Graves' hyperthyroidism and ophthalmopathy. V lost 0 bases, J lost 7 bases, and 7 bases lay in between. The CDR3 sequence is 13 residues long. Germline V gives CDR1 MDHEN, CDR2 SYDVKM. It was considered stable Graves' hyperthyroidism when ophthalmopathy did not progress within 18 months.

The TCR sequence derives from a young man with Graves' hyperthyroidism. The sample comprised blood. This sequence joins TRBV28 and TRBJ1-5, with D unclear. CDR3 sequence (DNA): TGTGCCAGCAGTTTATGGGGTGGCCAGCCCCAGCATTTT. Protein product: CASSLWGGQPQHF.